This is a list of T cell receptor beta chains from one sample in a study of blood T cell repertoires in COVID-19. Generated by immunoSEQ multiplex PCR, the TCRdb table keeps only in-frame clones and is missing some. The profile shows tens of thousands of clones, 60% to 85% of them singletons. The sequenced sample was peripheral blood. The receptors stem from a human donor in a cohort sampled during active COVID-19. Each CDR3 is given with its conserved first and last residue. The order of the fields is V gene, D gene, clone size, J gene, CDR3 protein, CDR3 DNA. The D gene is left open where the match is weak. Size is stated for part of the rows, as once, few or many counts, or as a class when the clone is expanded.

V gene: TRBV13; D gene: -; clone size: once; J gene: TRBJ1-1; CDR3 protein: CASSVGGFNTEAFF; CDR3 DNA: TGTGCCAGCAGCGTTGGGGGGTTTAACACTGAAGCTTTCTTT
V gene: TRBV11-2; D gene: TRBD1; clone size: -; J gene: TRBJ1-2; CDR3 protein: CASSPSGTDGGYTF; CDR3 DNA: TGTGCCAGCAGCCCCTCCGGGACAGACGGAGGCTACACCTTC
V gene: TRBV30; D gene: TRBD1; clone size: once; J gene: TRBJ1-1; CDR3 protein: CAWSLGQVNTEAFF; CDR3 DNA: TGTGCCTGGAGTCTGGGACAGGTGAACACTGAAGCTTTCTTT
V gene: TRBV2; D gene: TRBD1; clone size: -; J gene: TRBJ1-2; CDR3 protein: CASSEVQGANRKGNYGYTF; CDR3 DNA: TGTGCCAGCAGTGAAGTTCAGGGGGCCAACAGGAAGGGTAACTATGGCTACACCTTC
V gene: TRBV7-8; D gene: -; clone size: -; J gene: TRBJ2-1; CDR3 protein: CASSFGGGQYNEQFF; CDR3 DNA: TGTGCCAGCAGCTTCGGAGGGGGACAGTACAATGAGCAGTTCTTC
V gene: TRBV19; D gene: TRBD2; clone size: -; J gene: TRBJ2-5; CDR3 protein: CASSKRDKETQYF; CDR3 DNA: TGTGCCAGCTCGAAGCGGGATAAAGAGACCCAGTACTTC
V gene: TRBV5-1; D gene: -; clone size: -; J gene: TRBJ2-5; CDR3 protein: CASSLDVRETQYF; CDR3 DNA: TGCGCCAGCAGCTTGGATGTCCGGGAGACCCAGTACTTC
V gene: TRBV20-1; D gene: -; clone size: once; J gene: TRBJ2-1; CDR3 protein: CSASPHPGLNEQFF; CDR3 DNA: TGCAGTGCTAGTCCCCACCCCGGACTCAATGAGCAGTTCTTC
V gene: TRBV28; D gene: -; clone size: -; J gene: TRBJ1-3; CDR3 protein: CASSATYTPGNF; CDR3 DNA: TGTGCCAGCAGCGCAACCTACACTCCGGGAAACTTT
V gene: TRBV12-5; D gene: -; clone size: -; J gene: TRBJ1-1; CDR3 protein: CASALNTEAFF; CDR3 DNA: TGTGCTAGTGCTTTGAACACTGAAGCTTTCTTT
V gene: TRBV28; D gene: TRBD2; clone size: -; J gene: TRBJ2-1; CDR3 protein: CASSPTLFSGRARSSYNEQFF; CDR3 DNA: TGTGCCAGCAGTCCCACCCTTTTTAGCGGGAGGGCTCGGAGCTCCTACAATGAGCAGTTCTTC
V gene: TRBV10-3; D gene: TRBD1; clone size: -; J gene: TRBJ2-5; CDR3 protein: CAISGAGGVVKETQYF; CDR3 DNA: TGTGCCATCAGTGGGGCAGGGGGCGTAGTCAAAGAGACCCAGTACTTC
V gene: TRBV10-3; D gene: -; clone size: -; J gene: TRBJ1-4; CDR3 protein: CAISEWENGEKLFF; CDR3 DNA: TGTGCCATCAGTGAGTGGGAGAATGGTGAAAAACTGTTTTTT
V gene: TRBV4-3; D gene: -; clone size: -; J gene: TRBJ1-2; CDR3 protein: CASSQDRGGYTF; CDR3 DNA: TGCGCCAGCAGCCAAGATCGAGGGGGCTACACCTTC
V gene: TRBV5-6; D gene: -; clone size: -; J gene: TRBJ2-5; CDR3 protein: CASSPTRGVRETQYF; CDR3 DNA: TGTGCCAGCAGCCCGACGCGGGGTGTCAGAGAGACCCAGTACTTC
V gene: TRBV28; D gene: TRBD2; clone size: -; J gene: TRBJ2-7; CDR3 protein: CASSRWLAGSYEQYF; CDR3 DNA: TGTGCCAGCAGTAGATGGCTAGCGGGTTCCTACGAGCAGTACTTC
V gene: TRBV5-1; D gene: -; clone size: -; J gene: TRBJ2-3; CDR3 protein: CASSLWGDRTDTQYF; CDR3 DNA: TGCGCCAGCAGCTTGTGGGGGGACCGGACAGATACGCAGTATTTT
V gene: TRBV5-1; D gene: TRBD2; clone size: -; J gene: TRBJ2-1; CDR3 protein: CASSPTPGGGQSEQFF; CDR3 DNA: TGCGCCAGCAGCCCAACGCCTGGCGGGGGTCAGAGTGAGCAGTTCTTC
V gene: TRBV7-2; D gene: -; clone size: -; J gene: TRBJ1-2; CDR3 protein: CASRQSQTGYGYTF; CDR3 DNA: TGTGCCAGCAGGCAGAGTCAGACAGGTTATGGCTACACCTTC
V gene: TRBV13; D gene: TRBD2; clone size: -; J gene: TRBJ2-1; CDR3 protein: CAATRRLAGEMGEQFF; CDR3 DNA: TGTGCCGCAACAAGGCGACTAGCGGGAGAAATGGGTGAGCAGTTCTTC
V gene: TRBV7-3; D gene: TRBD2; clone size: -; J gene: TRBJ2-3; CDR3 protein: CASSLVGGRAPDTQYF; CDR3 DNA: TGTGCCAGCAGCTTAGTAGGCGGGAGGGCCCCAGATACGCAGTATTTT
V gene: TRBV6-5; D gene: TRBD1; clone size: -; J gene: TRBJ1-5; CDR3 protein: CASNPTGANQPQHF; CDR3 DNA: TGTGCCAGCAACCCGACAGGGGCGAATCAGCCCCAGCATTTT
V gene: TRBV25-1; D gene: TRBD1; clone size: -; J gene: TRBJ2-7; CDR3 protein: CASKETGGNEQYF; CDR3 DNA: TGTGCCAGCAAGGAAACAGGGGGCAACGAGCAGTACTTC
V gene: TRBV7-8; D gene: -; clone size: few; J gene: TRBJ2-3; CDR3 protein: CASSGFSGGRLRDTQYF; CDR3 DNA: TGTGCCAGCAGCGGATTTAGCGGTGGGAGGCTGCGAGATACGCAGTATTTT
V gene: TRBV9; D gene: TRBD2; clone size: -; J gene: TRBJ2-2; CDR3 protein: CASSVRLAGPNTGELFF; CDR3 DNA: TGTGCCAGCAGCGTTCGACTAGCGGGCCCGAACACCGGGGAGCTGTTTTTT
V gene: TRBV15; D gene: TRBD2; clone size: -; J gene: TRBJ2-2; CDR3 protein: CATRGREYTGELFF; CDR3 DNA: TGTGCCACCCGGGGGAGGGAATACACCGGGGAGCTGTTTTTT
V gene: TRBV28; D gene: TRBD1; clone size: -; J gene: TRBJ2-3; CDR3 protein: CASTPDRGEVFGTDTQYF; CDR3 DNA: TGTGCCAGCACCCCCGACAGGGGTGAGGTTTTCGGCACAGATACGCAGTATTTT
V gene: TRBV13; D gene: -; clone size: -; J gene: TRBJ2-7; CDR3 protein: CASSLGTPSYEQYF; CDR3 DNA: TGTGCCAGCAGCTTAGGGACACCCTCCTACGAGCAGTACTTC
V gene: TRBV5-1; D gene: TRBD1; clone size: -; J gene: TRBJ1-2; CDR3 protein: CASSRDRGAYGYTF; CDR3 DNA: TGCGCCAGCAGCCGGGACAGGGGGGCCTATGGCTACACCTTC
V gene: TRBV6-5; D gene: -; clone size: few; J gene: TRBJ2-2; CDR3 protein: CASTPQGITGELFF; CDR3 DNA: TGTGCCAGCACCCCCCAGGGGATAACCGGGGAGCTGTTTTTT
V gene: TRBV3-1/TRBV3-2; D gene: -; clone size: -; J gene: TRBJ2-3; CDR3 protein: CASSQGGTQYF; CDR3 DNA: TGTGCCAGCAGCCAAGGAGGTACGCAGTATTTT
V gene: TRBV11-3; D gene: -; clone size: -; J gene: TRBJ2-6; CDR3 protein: CASSLERGSGANVLTF; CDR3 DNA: TGTGCCAGCAGCTTAGAACGGGGCTCTGGGGCCAACGTCCTGACTTTC
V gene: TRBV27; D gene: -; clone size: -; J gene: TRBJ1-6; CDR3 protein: CASSLRDSPLHF; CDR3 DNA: TGTGCCAGCAGTTTGAGGGATTCACCCCTCCACTTT
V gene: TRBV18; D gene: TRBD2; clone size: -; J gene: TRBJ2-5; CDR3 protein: CASSSQRGAFRETQYF; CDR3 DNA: TGTGCCAGCTCATCCCAGCGGGGGGCCTTCCGGGAGACCCAGTACTTC
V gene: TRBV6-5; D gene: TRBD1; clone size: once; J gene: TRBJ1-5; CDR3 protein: CASSYSGQGNQPQHF; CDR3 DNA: TGTGCCAGCAGTTACTCTGGACAGGGCAATCAGCCCCAGCATTTT
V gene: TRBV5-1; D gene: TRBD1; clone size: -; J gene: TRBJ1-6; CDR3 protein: CASSLAQGVRGNNSPLHF; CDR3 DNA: TGCGCCAGCAGCTTGGCTCAGGGGGTGCGTGGGAATAATTCACCCCTCCACTTT
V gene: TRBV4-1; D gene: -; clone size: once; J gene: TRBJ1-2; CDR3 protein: CASSQRDSSNYGYTF; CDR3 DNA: TGCGCCAGCAGCCAACGGGATTCGTCTAACTATGGCTACACCTTC
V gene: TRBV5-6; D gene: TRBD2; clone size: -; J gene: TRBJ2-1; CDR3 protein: CASRREGHEQFF; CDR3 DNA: TGTGCCAGCAGGCGGGAGGGCCATGAGCAGTTCTTC
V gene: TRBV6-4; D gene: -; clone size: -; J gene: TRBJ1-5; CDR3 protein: CARDTGGNNQPQHF; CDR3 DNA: TGTGCCAGAGATACGGGGGGGAACAATCAGCCCCAGCATTTT
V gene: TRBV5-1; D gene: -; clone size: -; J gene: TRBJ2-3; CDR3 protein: CASSLIRSADTQYF; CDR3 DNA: TGCGCCAGCAGCTTGATAAGGAGTGCAGATACGCAGTATTTT
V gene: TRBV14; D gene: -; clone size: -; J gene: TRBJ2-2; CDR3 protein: CASSQVAGELFF; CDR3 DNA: TGTGCCAGCAGCCAAGTCGCCGGGGAGCTGTTTTTT
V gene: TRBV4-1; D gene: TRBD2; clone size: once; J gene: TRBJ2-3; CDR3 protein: CASSYPGLAPTDTQYF; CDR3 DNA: TGCGCCAGCAGCTACCCGGGACTAGCGCCAACAGATACGCAGTATTTT
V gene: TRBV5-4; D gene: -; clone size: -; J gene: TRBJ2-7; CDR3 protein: CASSLVGTIYEQYF; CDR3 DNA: TGTGCCAGCAGCTTGGTGGGGACAATCTACGAGCAGTACTTC
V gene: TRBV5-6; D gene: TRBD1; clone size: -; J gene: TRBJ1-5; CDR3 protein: CASSLPGGHQPQHF; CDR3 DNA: TGTGCCAGCAGCTTACCAGGGGGCCATCAGCCCCAGCATTTT
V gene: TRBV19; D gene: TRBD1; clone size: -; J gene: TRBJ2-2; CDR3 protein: CASSPRTGNTGELFF; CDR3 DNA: TGTGCCAGTAGTCCACGGACAGGGAACACCGGGGAGCTGTTTTTT
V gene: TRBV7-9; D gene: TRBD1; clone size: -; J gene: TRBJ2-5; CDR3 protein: CASTLGTGGQSKETQYF; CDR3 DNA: TGTGCCAGCACCTTGGGGACAGGGGGCCAAAGCAAAGAGACCCAGTACTTC
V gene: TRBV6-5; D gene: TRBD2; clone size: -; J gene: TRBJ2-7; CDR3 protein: CASSFDRTSGFYEQYF; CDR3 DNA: TGTGCCAGCAGTTTCGACAGGACTAGCGGATTCTACGAGCAGTACTTC
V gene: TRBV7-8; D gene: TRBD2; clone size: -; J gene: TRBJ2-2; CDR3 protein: CASSYSGGRTGELFF; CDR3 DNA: TGTGCCAGCAGCTATTCGGGGGGTCGGACCGGGGAGCTGTTTTTT